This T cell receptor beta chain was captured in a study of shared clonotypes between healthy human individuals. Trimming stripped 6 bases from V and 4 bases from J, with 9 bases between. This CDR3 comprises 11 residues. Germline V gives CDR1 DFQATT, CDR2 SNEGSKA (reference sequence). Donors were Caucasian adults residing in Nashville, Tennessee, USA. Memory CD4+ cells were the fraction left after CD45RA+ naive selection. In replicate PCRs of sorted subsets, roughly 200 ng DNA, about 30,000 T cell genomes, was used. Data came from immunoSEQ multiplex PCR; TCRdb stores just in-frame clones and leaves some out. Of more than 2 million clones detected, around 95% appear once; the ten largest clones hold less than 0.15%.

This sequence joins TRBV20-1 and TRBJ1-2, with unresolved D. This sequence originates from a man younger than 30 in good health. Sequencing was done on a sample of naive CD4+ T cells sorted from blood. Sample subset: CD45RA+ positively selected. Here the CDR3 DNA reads TGCAGTGCGGCGCCCGTCTATGGCTACACCTTC. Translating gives CSAAPVYGYTF.